The 5 T cell receptor beta chains presented below share a single source sample, sequenced in a study of tumor-infiltrating lymphocytes in primary liver carcinoma. Both blood RNA, taken from unsorted whole blood, and germline DNA were extracted. A constant-region primer served to make TCR beta cDNA from approximately 490 ng total RNA. Library construction for TCR beta comprised three nested multiplex PCR rounds performed with slightly modified ARM-PCR. With TRBV1-TRBV30 forward primers and a C-beta reverse primer, the first two PCR rounds were run for around 11 cycles each. From the multiplex PCR reads, TCRdb called clonotypes with MiXCR, one entry per CDR3 protein. The profile shows 330,000 or so distinct CDR3 sequences, 65% of them singletons. The sequencing input was peripheral blood. The receptors originated from a man in his forties with primary liver carcinoma and hepatitis B virus infection.

As regards this clonotype: At one boundary the junction diverges from the germline segment, which might be a read error. CDR3 protein: CTSSLATDKRSSYEQYF. The CDR3 coding sequence is TGTACCAGCAGCTTAGCAACAGATAAACGTAGCTCGTACGAGCAGTACTTC. This chain links TRBV11-1 with TRBJ2-7; the D is unclear. The length of the CDR3 is 17 residues. From germline, CDR1 is SGHAT and CDR2 FQDESV (reference sequence).

This clonotype was found many times. V and J are TRBV6-6 and TRBJ1-4, with TRBD1 matching 8 bases. Germline V lookup: CDR1 MNHNY, CDR2 SVGAGI (reference sequence). The CDR3 sequence is 15 residues long. V was clipped by 1 base and J by 3 bases; unmatched bases: 1. The CDR3: CASSYLGQANEKLFF. CDR3 DNA sequence: TGTGCCAGCAGTTACTTGGGACAGGCTAATGAAAAACTGTTTTTT.

On this clonotype: A much larger clone lies a single base off, so this may be a read error. V is TRBV6-6 and J is TRBJ1-4, with a weak D call TRBD1 (6 bases). From germline, CDR1 is MNHNY and CDR2 SVGAGI (reference sequence). This CDR3 spans 18 amino acids. The CDR3 region is CARSYSSRTTGKNEKLFF. The DNA of the CDR3 is TGTGCCAGGAGTTACTCGTCCCGTACCACAGGGAAGAATGAAAAACTGTTTTTT.

The chain recombines TRBV30 with TRBJ1-2; D ambiguous. The germline V gene encodes CDR1 GTSNPN and CDR2 SVGIG (reference sequence). The CDR3 is 14 amino acids. V lost 2 bases to trimming and J lost 1 base, with 11 bases between them. The chain's CDR3 is CAWSLGRVNYGYTF. For the CDR3, the DNA is TGTGCCTGGAGTTTGGGCAGAGTTAACTATGGCTACACCTTC. Drawing the rest from reference TRBV30 and TRBJ1-2, the complete variable domain is SQTIHQWPATLVQPVGSPLSLECTVEGTSNPNLYWYRQAAGRGLQLLFYSVGIGQISSEVPQNLSASRPQDRQFILSSKKLLLSDSGFYLCAWSLGRVNYGYTFGSGTRLTVV.

On this clonotype itself: This may be a read error: a much more frequent sequence differs by one nucleotide. The V and J genes are TRBV28 and TRBJ1-5, with D maybe TRBD1 (6 bases). Germline CDR1 reads MDHEN; CDR2 reads SYDVKM. The ends were cut back, 7 bases at V and 10 bases at J, with 20 bases in the middle. This CDR3 has 14 amino acids. CDR3 loop: CASTYGGRSHPQHF. The CDR3 nucleotides are TGTGCCAGCACCTACGGGGGGCGCAGTCATCCCCAGCATTTT. Supplemented by reference TRBV28 and TRBJ1-5, the full variable domain reads DVKVTQSSRYLVKRTGEKVFLECVQDMDHENMFWYRQDPGLGLRLIYFSYDVKMKEKGDIPEGYSVSREKKERFSLILESASTNQTSMYLCASTYGGRSHPQHFGDGTRLSIL.